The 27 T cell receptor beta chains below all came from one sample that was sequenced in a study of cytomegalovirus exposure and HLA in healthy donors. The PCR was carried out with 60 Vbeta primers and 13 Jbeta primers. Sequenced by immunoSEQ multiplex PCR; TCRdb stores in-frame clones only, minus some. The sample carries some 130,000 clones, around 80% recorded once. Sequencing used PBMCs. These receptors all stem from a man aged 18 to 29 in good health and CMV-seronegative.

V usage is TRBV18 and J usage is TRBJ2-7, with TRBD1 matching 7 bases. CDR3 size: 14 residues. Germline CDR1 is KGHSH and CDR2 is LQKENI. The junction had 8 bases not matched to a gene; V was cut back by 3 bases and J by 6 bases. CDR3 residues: CASSPTTGAGEQYF. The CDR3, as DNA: TGTGCCAGCTCACCGACCACAGGGGCGGGCGAGCAGTACTTC.

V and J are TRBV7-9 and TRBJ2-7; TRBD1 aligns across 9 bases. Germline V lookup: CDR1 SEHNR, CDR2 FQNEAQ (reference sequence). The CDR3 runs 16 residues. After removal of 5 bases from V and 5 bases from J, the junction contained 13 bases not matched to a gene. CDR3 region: CASSPGLNRGRHEQYV. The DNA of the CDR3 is TGTGCCAGCAGCCCAGGCCTAAACAGGGGGCGTCACGAGCAGTACGTC.

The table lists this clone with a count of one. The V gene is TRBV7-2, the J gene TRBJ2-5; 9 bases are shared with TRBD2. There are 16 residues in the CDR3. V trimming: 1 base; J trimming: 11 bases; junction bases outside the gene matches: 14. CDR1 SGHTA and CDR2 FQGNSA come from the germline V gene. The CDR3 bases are TGTGCCAGCAGCTTAGATCTGTCTAGCGGGACAATGGAGCAGTACTTC. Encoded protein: CASSLDLSSGTMEQYF. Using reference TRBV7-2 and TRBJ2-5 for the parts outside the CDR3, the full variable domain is GAGVSQSPSNKVTEKGKDVELRCDPISGHTALYWYRQSLGQGLEFLIYFQGNSAPDKSGLPSDRFSAERTGGSVSTLTIQRTQQEDSAVYLCASSLDLSSGTMEQYFGPGTRLLVL.

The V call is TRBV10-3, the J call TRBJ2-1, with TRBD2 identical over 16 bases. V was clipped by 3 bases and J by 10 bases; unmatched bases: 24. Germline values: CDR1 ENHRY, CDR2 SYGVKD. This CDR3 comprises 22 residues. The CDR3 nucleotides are TGTGCCATCAGTGACTTCAACAAGGTCGGGACTAGCGGGAGGGGAGGACAATACGAGCAGTTCTTC. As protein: CAISDFNKVGTSGRGGQYEQFF.

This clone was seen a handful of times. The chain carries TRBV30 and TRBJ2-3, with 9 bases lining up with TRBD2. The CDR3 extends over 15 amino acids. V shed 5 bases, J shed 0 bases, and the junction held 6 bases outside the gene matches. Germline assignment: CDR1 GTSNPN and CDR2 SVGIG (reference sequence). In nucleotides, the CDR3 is TGTGCCTGGTCCCTAGCGGGAACTAGCACAGATACGCAGTATTTT. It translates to CAWSLAGTSTDTQYF.

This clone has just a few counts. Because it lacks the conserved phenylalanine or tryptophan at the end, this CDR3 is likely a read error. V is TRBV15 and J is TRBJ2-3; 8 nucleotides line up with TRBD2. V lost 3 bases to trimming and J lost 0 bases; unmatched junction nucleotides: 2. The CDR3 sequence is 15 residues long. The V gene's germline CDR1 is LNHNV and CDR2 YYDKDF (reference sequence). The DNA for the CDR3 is TGTGCCACCAGCAGTAGCGGGACGAGCACAGATACGCAGTATCTT. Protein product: CATSSSGTSTDTQYL.

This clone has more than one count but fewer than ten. CDR3 coding DNA: TGCGCCAGCAGCTTTACGGGGAACACTGAAGCTTTCTTT. Translation gives CASSFTGNTEAFF. This chain uses TRBV5-1 with TRBJ1-1; D call uncertain. The V end was cut by 2 bases, the J end by 1 base, with 6 bases between. Germline V CDR1 and CDR2: SGHRS, YFSETQ. This CDR3 has 13 amino acids.

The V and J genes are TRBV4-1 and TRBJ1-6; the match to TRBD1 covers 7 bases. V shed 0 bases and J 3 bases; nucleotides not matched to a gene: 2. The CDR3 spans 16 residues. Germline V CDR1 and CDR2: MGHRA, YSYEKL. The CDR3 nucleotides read TGCGCCAGCAGCCAAGAGGGACAGTACTATAATTCACCCCTCCACTTT. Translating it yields CASSQEGQYYNSPLHF.

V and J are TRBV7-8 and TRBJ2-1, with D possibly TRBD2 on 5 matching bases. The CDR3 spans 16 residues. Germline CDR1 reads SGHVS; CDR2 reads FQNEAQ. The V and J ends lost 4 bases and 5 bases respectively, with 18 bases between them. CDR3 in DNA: TGTGCCAGCAGCTACCGAGTCGGGGTGGGAAACAATGAGCAGTTCTTC. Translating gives CASSYRVGVGNNEQFF. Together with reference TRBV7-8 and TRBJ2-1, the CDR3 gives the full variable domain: GAGVSQSPRYKVAKRGQDVALRCDPISGHVSLFWYQQALGQGPEFLTYFQNEAQLDKSGLPSDRFFAERPEGSVSTLKIQRTQQEDSAVYLCASSYRVGVGNNEQFFGPGTRLTVL.

The CDR3 coding sequence is TGTGCCAGCAGTATACAGGGGTCGTACGAGCAGTACGTC. Its protein product is CASSIQGSYEQYV. This rearrangement joins TRBV6-1 to TRBJ2-7, with 7 bases lining up with TRBD1. Germline V CDR1 and CDR2: MNHNS, SASEGT. This CDR3 is built from 13 residues. Trimming at V came to 5 bases and at J to 4 bases, leaving 5 bases not matched to a gene.

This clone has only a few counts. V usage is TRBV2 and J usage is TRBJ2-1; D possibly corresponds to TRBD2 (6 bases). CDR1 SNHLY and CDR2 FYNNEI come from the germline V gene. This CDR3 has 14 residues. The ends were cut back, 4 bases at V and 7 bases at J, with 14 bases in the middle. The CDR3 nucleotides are TGTGCCAGCAGTGGGGTGGGACTCCGAAATGAGCAGTTCTTC. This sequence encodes CASSGVGLRNEQFF.

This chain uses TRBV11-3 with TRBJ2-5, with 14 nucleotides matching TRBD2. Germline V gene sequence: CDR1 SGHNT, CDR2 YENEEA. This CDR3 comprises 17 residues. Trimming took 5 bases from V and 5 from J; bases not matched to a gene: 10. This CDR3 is CASSPGLAGAVLETQYF. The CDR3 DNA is TGTGCCAGCAGCCCGGGACTAGCGGGAGCAGTACTTGAGACCCAGTACTTC. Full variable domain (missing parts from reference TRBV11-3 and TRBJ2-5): EAGVVQSPRYKIIEKKQPVAFWCNPISGHNTLYWYLQNLGQGPELLIRYENEEAVDDSQLPKDRFSAERLKGVDSTLKIQPAELGDSAVYLCASSPGLAGAVLETQYFGPGTRLLVL.

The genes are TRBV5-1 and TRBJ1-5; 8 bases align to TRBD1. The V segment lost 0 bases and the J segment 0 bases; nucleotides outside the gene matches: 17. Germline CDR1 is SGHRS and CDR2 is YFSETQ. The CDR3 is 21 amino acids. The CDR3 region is CASSLVLKYRRGRYSNQPQHF. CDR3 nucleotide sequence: TGCGCCAGCAGCTTGGTCCTTAAATATCGCAGGGGGCGTTATAGCAATCAGCCCCAGCATTTT.

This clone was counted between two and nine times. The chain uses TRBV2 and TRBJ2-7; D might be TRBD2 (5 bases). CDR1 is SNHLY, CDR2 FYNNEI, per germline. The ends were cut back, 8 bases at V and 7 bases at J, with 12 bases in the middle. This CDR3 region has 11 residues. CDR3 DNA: TGTGCCAGCCAAGTAAGGGAGGAGCAGTACGTC. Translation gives CASQVREEQYV.

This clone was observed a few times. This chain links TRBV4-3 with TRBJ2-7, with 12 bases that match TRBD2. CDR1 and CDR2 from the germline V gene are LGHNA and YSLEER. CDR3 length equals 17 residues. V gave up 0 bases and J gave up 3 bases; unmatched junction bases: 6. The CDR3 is CASSQETSSGRVYEQYF. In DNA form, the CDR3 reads TGCGCCAGCAGCCAAGAAACGTCTAGCGGGAGGGTCTACGAGCAGTACTTC.

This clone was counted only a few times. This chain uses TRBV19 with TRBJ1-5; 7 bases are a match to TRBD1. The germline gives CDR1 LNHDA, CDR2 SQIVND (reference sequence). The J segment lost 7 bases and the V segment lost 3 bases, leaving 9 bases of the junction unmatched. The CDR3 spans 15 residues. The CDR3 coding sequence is TGTGCCAGTAGTATTCGAGGGGGCTTGGCGCAGCCCCAGCATTTT. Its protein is CASSIRGGLAQPQHF.

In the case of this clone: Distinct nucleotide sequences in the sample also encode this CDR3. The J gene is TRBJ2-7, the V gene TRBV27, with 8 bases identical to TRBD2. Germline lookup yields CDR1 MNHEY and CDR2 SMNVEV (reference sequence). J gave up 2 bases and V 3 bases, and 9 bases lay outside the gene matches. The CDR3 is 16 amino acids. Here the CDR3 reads CASSFLAGGKAYEQYF. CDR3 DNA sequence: TGTGCCAGCAGTTTCCTTGCGGGAGGTAAAGCCTACGAGCAGTACTTC.

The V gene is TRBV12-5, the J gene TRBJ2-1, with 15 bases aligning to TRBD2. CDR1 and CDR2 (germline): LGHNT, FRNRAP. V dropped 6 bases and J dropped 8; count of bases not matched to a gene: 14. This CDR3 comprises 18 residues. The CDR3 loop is CASGANSGTSGRLDEQFF. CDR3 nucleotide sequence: TGTGCTAGTGGCGCTAATTCCGGGACTAGCGGGAGGTTGGATGAGCAGTTCTTC.

CDR3 bases: TGTGCCAGCAGTCGGACAGGGGCGGATGAAAAACTGTTTTTT. This sequence encodes CASSRTGADEKLFF. V and J are TRBV6-5 and TRBJ1-4; 9 bases fit TRBD1. V dropped 5 bases and J dropped 6; count of bases not matched to a gene: 4. The CDR3 totals 14 residues. Germline CDR1 reads MNHEY; CDR2 reads SVGAGI.

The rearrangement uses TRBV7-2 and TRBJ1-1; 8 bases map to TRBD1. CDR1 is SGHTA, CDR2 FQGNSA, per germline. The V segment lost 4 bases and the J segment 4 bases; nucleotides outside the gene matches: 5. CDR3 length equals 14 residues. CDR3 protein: CASSSTQGVTEAFF. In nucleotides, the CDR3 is TGTGCCAGCAGCTCTACACAGGGGGTCACTGAAGCTTTCTTT.

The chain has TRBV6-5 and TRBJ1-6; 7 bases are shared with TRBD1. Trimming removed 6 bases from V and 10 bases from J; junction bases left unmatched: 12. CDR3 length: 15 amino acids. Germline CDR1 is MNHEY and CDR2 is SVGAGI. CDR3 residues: CASRNLGTASSPLHF. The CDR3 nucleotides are TGTGCCAGCAGAAACCTTGGGACAGCGAGCTCACCCCTCCACTTT.

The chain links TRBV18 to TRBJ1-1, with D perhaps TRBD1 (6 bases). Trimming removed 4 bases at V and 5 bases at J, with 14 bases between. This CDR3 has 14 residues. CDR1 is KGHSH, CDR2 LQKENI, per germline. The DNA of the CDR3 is TGTGCCAGCTCACAGGGGGATGTCGAGACTGAAGCTTTCTTT. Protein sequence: CASSQGDVETEAFF.

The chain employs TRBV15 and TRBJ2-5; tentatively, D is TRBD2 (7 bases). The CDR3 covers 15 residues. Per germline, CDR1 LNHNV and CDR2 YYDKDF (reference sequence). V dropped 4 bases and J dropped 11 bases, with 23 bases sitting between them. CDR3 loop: CATSKGGGGEGEQYF. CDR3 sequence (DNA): TGTGCCACCAGCAAAGGGGGGGGAGGAGAGGGAGAGCAGTACTTC.

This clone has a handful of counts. In DNA form, the CDR3 reads TGTGCCACCAGCACAACTGCAGAGACCCAGTACTTC. Amino acid sequence: CATSTTAETQYF. This chain connects TRBV15 to TRBJ2-5, with D unresolved. Germline lookup yields CDR1 LNHNV and CDR2 YYDKDF (reference sequence). The germline V and J ends were trimmed by 4 bases and 4 bases, with 7 bases remaining between them. The CDR3 runs to 12 residues.

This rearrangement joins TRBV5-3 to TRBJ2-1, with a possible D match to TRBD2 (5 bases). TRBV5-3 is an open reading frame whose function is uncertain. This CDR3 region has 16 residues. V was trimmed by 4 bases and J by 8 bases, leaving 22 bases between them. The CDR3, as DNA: TGTGCCAGAAGCCTAGGACTGTTGGGCGGTTGTTATGAGCAGTTCTTC. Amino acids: CARSLGLLGGCYEQFF.

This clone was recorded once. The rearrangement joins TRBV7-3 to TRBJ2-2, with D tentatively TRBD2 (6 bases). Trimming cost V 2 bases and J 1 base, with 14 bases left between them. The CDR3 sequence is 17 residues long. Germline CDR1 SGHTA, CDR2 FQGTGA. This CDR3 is CASSLDVAALNTGELFF. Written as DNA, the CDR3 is TGTGCCAGCAGCTTAGACGTAGCGGCACTGAACACCGGGGAGCTGTTTTTT.

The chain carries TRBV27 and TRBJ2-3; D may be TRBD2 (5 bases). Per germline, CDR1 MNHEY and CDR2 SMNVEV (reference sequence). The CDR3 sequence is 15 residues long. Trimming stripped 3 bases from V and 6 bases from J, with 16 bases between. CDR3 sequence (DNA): TGTGCCAGCAGTTTCAGTTTGAGGGTTGGGGATACGCAGTATTTT. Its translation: CASSFSLRVGDTQYF.